This T cell receptor beta chain is drawn from a study of CD8+ T cells in alopecia areata. Whole-study findings and limits: Researchers say the link of baseline CD8+ expansion to response remains uncertain, with one nonresponder.

Sequencing relied on a cDNA template that was reverse transcribed from extracted RNA. Sequencing was performed with immunoSEQ multiplex PCR; in TCRdb, only in-frame clones are kept and a portion is missing. Of roughly 280,000 clones listed, 60% were seen once; the top ten hold 0.93%. As to treatment: oral pan-JAK inhibitor, 5-10 mg twice daily. Remarks on this clone: Its target is unknown.

Germline assignment: CDR1 SQVTM and CDR2 ANQGSEA. Trimming removed 5 bases from V and 3 bases from J, with 10 bases in between. The length of the CDR3 is 12 residues. The sequencing here drew on CD4+ T cells sorted from blood, taken at week 52, from a patient treated with tofacitinib. The sequence was collected from a human donor with alopecia areata. V and J are TRBV29-1 and TRBJ2-5; D is uncertain. CDR3 nucleotide sequence: TGCAGCGTTTCAGGTGGGGAAGAGACCCAGTACTTC. This codes for CSVSGGEETQYF. The full variable domain, its missing parts supplied by reference TRBV29-1 and TRBJ2-5, is SAVISQKPSRDICQRGTSLTIQCQVDSQVTMMFWYRQQPGQSLTLIATANQGSEATYESGFVIDKFPISRPNLTFSTLTVSNMSPEDSSIYLCSVSGGEETQYFGPGTRLLVL.